This note documents a single TCR beta chain sequence. The sample belongs to a study of cytomegalovirus exposure and HLA in healthy donors. It was with 60 Vbeta and 13 Jbeta primers that the PCR ran. Produced via immunoSEQ multiplex PCR; TCRdb's table is partial and in-frame only. The sample records roughly 240,000 clones, roughly 87% being singletons. The clonotype comes from a middle-aged woman in good health and CMV-seropositive. The sequenced sample consisted of PBMCs.

The CDR3 spells CASSSQSSGTKAYEQYF. The DNA for the CDR3 is TGCGCCAGCAGCTCTCAGTCTTCCGGGACAAAAGCCTACGAGCAGTACTTC. V gene TRBV5-1 combines with J gene TRBJ2-7; possible D gene TRBD1, 6 bases. Germline lookup yields CDR1 SGHRS and CDR2 YFSETQ. The CDR3 consists of 17 residues. Trimming removed 3 bases at V and 2 bases at J, with 21 bases between.